This T cell receptor beta chain was captured by sequencing in a study of blood T cell repertoires in COVID-19. Sequenced by immunoSEQ multiplex PCR; TCRdb stores in-frame clones only, minus some. This sample carries more than 150,000 clones, over 90% of them seen once, and the ten largest clones take 0.53%. What was sequenced was peripheral blood. The receptor was isolated from a man aged 45-60 years with acute or convalescent COVID-19.

DNA for the CDR3: TGTGCCAGCAGCTCCCTAGCGGCCCAAGAGACCCAGTACTTC. Protein sequence: CASSSLAAQETQYF. The chain carries TRBV11-2 and TRBJ2-5, with TRBD2 matching 7 bases. This CDR3 contains 14 residues. With V trimmed by 4 bases and J by 1 base, 3 bases remained unmatched. Germline V gene sequence: CDR1 SGHAT, CDR2 FQNNGV.